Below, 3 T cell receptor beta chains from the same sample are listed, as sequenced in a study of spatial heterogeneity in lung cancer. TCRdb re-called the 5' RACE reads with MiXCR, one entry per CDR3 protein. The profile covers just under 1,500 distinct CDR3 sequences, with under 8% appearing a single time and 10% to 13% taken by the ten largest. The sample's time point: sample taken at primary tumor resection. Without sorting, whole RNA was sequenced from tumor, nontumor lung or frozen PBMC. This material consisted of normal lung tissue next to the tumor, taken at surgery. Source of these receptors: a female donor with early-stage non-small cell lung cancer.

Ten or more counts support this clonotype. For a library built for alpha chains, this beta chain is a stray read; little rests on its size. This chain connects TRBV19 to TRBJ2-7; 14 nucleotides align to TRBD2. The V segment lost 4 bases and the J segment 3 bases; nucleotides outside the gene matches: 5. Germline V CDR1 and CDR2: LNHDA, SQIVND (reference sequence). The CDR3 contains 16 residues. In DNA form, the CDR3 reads TGTGCCAGTAGTAACGGACTAGCGGGAGGCCTCTACGAGCAGTACTTC. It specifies CASSNGLAGGLYEQYF.

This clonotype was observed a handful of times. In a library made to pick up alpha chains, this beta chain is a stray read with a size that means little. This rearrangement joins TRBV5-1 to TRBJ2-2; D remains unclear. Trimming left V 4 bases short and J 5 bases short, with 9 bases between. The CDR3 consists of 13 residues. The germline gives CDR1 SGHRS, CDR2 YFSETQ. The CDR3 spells CASSQDVTGELFF. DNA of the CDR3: TGCGCCAGCAGCCAGGATGTTACCGGGGAGCTGTTTTTT.

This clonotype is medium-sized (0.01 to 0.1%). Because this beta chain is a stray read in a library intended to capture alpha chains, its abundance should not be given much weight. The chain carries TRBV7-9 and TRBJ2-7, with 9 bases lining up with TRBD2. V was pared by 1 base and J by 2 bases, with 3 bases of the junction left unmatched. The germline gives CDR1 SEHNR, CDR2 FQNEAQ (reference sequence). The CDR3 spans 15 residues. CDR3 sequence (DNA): TGTGCCAGCAGCTTAGTAGGCGGGGGGGCCTACGAGCAGTACTTC. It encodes CASSLVGGGAYEQYF.